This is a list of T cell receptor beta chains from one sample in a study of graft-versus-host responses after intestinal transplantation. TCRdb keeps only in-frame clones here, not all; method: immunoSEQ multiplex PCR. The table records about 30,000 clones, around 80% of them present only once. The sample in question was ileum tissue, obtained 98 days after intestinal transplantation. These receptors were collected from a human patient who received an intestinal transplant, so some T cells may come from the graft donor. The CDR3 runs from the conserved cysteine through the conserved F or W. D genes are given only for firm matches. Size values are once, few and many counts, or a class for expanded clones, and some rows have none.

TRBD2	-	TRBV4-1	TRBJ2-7	CASSQWEGQYEQYF	TGCGCCAGCAGCCAATGGGAGGGCCAGTACGAGCAGTACTTC
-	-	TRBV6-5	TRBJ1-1	CASSYSDGGTEAFF	TGTGCCAGCAGTTACTCGGACGGAGGGACTGAAGCTTTCTTT
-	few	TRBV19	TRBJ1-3	CASSNQGSGNTIYF	TGTGCCAGTAGTAATCAGGGGTCTGGAAACACCATATATTTT
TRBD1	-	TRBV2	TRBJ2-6	CASGGGSRDRVTSSGANVLTF	TGTGCCAGCGGGGGTGGTTCCCGGGACAGGGTAACCAGCTCTGGGGCCAACGTCCTGACTTTC
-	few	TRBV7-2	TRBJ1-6	CASTTYGGGHSPLHF	TGTGCCAGCACAACCTACGGGGGAGGTCATTCACCCCTCCACTTT
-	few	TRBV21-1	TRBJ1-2	CASSKVAREGHYGYTF	TGTGCCAGCAGCAAAGTAGCGAGGGAAGGACACTATGGCTACACCTTC
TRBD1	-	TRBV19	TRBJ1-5	CASSIGAGGEYQPQHF	TGTGCCAGTAGTATTGGGGCAGGGGGCGAATATCAGCCCCAGCATTTT
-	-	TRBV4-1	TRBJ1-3	CASSFQGGLYSGNTIYF	TGCGCCAGCAGCTTCCAGGGCGGCTTATACTCTGGAAACACCATATATTTT
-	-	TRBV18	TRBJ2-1	CASSPDNEQFF	TGTGCCAGCTCACCGGACAATGAGCAGTTCTTC
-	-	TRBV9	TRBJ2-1	CASTPPDARSWDEQFF	TGTGCCAGCACCCCACCCGACGCTCGCTCCTGGGATGAGCAGTTCTTC
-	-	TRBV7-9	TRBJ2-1	CASSQTRGELYNEQFF	TGTGCCAGCAGCCAGACCCGGGGCGAGTTATACAATGAGCAGTTCTTC
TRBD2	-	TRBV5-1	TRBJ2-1	CASRALAGGVDEQFF	TGCGCCAGCCGGGCCCTAGCGGGGGGCGTCGATGAGCAGTTCTTC
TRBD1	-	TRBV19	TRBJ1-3	CASSIGGQGSGNTIYF	TGTGCCAGTAGTATAGGGGGACAGGGTTCTGGAAACACCATATATTTT
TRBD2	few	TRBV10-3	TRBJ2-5	CARRGVAETQYF	TGTGCCAGACGGGGGGTCGCAGAGACCCAGTACTTC
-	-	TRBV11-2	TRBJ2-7	CASSLWAFDEQYF	TGTGCCAGCAGCTTATGGGCGTTCGACGAGCAGTACTTC
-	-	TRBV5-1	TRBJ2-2	CASSLTGDGELFF	TGCGCCAGCAGCTTGACCGGGGACGGGGAGCTGTTTTTT
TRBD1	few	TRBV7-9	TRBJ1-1	CASSLAGTGGTEAFF	TGTGCCAGCAGCTTAGCTGGGACAGGGGGAACTGAAGCTTTCTTT
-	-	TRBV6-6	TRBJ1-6	CASSPPGSYNSPLHF	TGTGCCAGCAGTCCCCCGGGGTCCTATAATTCACCCCTCCACTTT
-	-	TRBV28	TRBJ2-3	CASGCGTDTQYF	TGTGCCAGCGGGTGTGGAACAGATACGCAGTATTTT
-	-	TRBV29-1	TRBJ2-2	CSVEGPPGELFF	TGCAGCGTTGAAGGACCACCCGGGGAGCTGTTTTTT
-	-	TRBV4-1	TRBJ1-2	CASSHILRQESYGYTF	TGCGCCAGCAGCCACATACTCCGACAGGAGAGCTATGGCTACACCTTC
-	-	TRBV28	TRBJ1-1	CASSLSTGQKNTEAFF	TGTGCCAGCAGTTTATCCACAGGCCAAAAGAACACTGAAGCTTTCTTT
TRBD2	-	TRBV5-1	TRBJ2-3	CASSLAVAGGPDTQYF	TGCGCCAGCAGCTTGGCAGTAGCGGGGGGGCCGGATACGCAGTATTTT
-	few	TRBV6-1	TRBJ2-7	CASSAGTRQYF	TGTGCCAGCAGTGCAGGGACAAGGCAGTACTTC
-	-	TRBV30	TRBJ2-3	CAWSADTQYF	TGTGCCTGGAGCGCAGATACGCAGTATTTT
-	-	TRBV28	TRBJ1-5	CASTKAGGKQPQHF	TGTGCCAGCACCAAAGCGGGGGGCAAACAGCCCCAGCATTTT
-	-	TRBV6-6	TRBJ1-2	CASSPGRGYYGYTF	TGTGCCAGCAGCCCAGGGAGGGGTTACTATGGCTACACCTTC
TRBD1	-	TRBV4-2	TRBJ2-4	CASSQGVGGADAAKNIQYF	TGTGCCAGCAGCCAAGGGGTAGGGGGCGCGGACGCTGCCAAAAACATTCAGTACTTC
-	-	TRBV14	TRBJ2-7	CASSQDRSSLYEQYF	TGTGCCAGCAGCCAAGATCGGAGCAGCCTCTACGAGCAGTACTTC
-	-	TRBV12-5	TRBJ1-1	CASGLARGTEAFF	TGTGCTAGTGGTTTGGCGAGGGGCACTGAAGCTTTCTTT
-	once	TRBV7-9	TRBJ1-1	CASSSLPEAFF	TGTGCCAGCAGCTCCCTCCCTGAAGCTTTCTTT
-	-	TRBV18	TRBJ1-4	CASSPQSLTTNEKLFF	TGTGCCAGCTCACCACAATCTCTCACCACTAATGAAAAACTGTTTTTT
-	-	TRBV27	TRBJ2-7	CASSLGGAREQYF	TGTGCCAGCAGTTTAGGGGGGGCTCGCGAGCAGTACTTC
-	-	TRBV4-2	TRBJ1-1	CASRPEGTEAFF	TGTGCCAGCAGACCCGAGGGCACTGAAGCTTTCTTT
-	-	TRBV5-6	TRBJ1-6	CASSAEGGVDSPLHF	TGTGCCAGCAGCGCGGAGGGGGGAGTGGATTCACCCCTCCACTTT
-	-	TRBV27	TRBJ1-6	CASSLGYPPNSPLHF	TGTGCCAGCAGTTTGGGCTACCCCCCTAATTCACCCCTCCACTTT
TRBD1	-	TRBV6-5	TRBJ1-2	CASSYGQGVGGYTF	TGTGCCAGCAGTTACGGACAGGGGGTGGGTGGCTACACCTTC
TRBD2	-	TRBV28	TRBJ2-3	CASSPERGITDTQYF	TGTGCCAGCAGTCCAGAGCGGGGGATCACAGATACGCAGTATTTT
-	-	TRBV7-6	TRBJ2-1	CASSSGDAGGAPINEQFF	TGTGCCAGCAGCTCAGGGGACGCCGGGGGCGCACCGATCAATGAGCAGTTCTTC
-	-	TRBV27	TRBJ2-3	CASSPSTDTQYF	TGTGCCAGCAGTCCCTCCACAGATACGCAGTATTTT
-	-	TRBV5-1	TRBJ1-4	CASSPGQIATNEKLFF	TGCGCCAGCAGCCCAGGACAGATTGCAACTAATGAAAAACTGTTTTTT
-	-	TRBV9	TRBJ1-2	CASTGQLYGYTF	TGTGCCAGCACCGGGCAGCTCTATGGCTACACCTTC
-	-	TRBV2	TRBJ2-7	CASFGRMSSYEQYF	TGTGCCAGCTTTGGACGGATGAGCTCCTACGAGCAGTACTTC
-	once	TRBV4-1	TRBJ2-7	CASSQEPQNKAYEQYF	TGCGCCAGCAGCCAAGAACCACAGAATAAAGCCTACGAGCAGTACTTC
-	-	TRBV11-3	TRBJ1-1	CASSLIGVNTEAFF	TGTGCCAGCAGCTTGATAGGCGTGAACACTGAAGCTTTCTTT